The T cell receptor beta chain described here comes from a study of breast tumors, draining lymph nodes, adjacent tissues. Study outcomes and limitations: That most tumor T cells come from lymph nodes remained unproven. Tumor repertoires ranked between lymph nodes and nontumor tissue in diversity, with V and J gene preferences. Compared with basal-like, luminal-like tumors shared significantly more repertoire with nontumor tissue.

One entry per CDR3 protein, called by TCRdb with MiXCR from the multiplex PCR reads. Of around 130,000 distinct CDR3 sequences listed, 21% are singletons. The V gene end was trimmed by 3 bases and the J gene end by 3 bases; junction bases not matched to a gene: 7. This CDR3 region has 17 residues. CDR1 and CDR2 (germline): SGDLS, YYNGEE. This clonotype has ten or more counts. Antigen: not known. Axillary draining lymph nodes of breast cancer patients supplied the node samples. The clonotype comes from a female donor with breast cancer. Some clones in this sample may be carry-over from other donors' samples. V and J are TRBV9 and TRBJ2-3, with TRBD2 identical over 13 bases. Sequencing was carried out using axillary lymph node tissue. CDR3 coding DNA: TGTGCCAGCAGCGGCCCCGGGACTAGCGGGAAAACAGATACGCAGTATTTT. Amino acids: CASSGPGTSGKTDTQYF. Complete variable domain (other parts from reference TRBV9 and TRBJ2-3): DSGVTQTPKHLITATGQRVTLRCSPRSGDLSVYWYQQSLDQGLQFLIQYYNGEERAKGNILERFSAQQFPDLHSELNLSSLELGDSALYFCASSGPGTSGKTDTQYFGPGTRLTVL.